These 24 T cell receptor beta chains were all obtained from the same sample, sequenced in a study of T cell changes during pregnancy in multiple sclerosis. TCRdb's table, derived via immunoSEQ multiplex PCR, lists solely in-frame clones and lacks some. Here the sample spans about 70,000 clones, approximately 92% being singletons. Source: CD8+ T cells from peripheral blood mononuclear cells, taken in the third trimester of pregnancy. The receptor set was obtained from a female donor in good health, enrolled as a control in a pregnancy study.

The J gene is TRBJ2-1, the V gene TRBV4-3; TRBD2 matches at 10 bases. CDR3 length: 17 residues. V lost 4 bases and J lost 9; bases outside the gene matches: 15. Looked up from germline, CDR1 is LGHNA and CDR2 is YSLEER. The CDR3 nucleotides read TGCGCCAGCAGCCCCGCAGCGGGGCTAGCGGGGGCGGGTGAGCAGTTCTTC. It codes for CASSPAAGLAGAGEQFF.

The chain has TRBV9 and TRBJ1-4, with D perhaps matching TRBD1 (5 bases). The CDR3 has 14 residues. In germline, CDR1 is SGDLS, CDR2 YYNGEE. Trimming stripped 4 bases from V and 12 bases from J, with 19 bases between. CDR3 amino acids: CASSPPAPRGELFF. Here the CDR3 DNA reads TGTGCCAGCAGCCCCCCCGCCCCCCGGGGGGAACTGTTTTTT.

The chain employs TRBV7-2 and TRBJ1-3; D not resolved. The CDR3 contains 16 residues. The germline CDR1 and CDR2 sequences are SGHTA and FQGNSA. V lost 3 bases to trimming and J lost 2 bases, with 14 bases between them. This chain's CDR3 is CASSFRVATPGNTIYF. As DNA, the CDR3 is TGTGCCAGCAGCTTCCGCGTCGCAACCCCTGGAAACACCATATATTTT. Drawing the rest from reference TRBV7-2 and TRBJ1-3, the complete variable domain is GAGVSQSPSNKVTEKGKDVELRCDPISGHTALYWYRQSLGQGLEFLIYFQGNSAPDKSGLPSDRFSAERTGGSVSTLTIQRTQQEDSAVYLCASSFRVATPGNTIYFGEGSWLTVV.

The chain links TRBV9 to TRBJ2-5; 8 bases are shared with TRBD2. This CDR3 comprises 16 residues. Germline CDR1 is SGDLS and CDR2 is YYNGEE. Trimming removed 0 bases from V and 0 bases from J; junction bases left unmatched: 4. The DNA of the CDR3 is TGTGCCAGCAGCGTAGAAGCGGGGGAGAACCAAGAGACCCAGTACTTC. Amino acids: CASSVEAGENQETQYF.

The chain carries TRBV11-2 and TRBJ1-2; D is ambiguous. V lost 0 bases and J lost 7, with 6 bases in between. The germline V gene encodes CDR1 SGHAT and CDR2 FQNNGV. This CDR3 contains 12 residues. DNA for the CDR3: TGTGCCAGCAGCTTAGACCAGGTTGGCTACACCTTC. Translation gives CASSLDQVGYTF.

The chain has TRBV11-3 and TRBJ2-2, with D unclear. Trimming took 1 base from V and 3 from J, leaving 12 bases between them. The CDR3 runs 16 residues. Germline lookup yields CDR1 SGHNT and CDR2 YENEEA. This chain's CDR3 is CASSLVGILYTGELFF. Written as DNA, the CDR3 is TGTGCCAGCAGCTTAGTGGGCATTCTCTACACCGGGGAGCTGTTTTTT.

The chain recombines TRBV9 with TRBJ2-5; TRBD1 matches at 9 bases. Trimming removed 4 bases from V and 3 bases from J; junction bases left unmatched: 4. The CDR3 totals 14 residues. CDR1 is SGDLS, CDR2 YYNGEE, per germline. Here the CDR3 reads CASSPWTGEETQYF. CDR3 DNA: TGTGCCAGCAGCCCGTGGACAGGGGAAGAGACCCAGTACTTC.

The CDR3 protein is CASSLDRDSPTDTQYF. The CDR3 nucleotides read TGTGCCAGCAGCCTCGATCGGGACAGCCCCACAGATACGCAGTATTTT. V usage is TRBV7-3 and J usage is TRBJ2-3, with 7 positions matching TRBD1. The CDR3 sequence is 16 residues long. Germline V CDR1 and CDR2: SGHTA, FQGTGA. The V segment lost 5 bases and the J segment 2 bases; nucleotides outside the gene matches: 10.

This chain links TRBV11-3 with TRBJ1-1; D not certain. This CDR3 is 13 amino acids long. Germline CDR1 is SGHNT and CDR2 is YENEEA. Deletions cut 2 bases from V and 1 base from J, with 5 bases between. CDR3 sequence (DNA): TGTGCCAGCAGCTTAACACCGAACACTGAAGCTTTCTTT. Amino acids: CASSLTPNTEAFF. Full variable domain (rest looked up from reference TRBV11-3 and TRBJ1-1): EAGVVQSPRYKIIEKKQPVAFWCNPISGHNTLYWYLQNLGQGPELLIRYENEEAVDDSQLPKDRFSAERLKGVDSTLKIQPAELGDSAVYLCASSLTPNTEAFFGQGTRLTVV.

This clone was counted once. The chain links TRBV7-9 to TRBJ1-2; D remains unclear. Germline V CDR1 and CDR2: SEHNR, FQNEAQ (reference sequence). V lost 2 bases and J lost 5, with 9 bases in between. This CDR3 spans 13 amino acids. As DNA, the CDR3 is TGTGCCAGCAGCTTACCCGAACAGTATGGCTACACCTTC. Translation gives CASSLPEQYGYTF.

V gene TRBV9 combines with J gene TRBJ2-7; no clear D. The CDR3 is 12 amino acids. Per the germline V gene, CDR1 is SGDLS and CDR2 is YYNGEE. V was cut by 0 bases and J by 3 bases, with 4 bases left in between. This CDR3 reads CASSVVDYEQYF. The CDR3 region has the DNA TGTGCCAGCAGCGTAGTAGACTACGAGCAGTACTTC.

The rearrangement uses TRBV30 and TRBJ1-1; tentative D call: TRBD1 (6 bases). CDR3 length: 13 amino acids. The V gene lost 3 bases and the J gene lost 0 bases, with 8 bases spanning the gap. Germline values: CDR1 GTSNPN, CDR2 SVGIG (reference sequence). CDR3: CAWSRTVNTEAFF. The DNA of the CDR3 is TGTGCCTGGAGCCGGACAGTGAACACTGAAGCTTTCTTT.

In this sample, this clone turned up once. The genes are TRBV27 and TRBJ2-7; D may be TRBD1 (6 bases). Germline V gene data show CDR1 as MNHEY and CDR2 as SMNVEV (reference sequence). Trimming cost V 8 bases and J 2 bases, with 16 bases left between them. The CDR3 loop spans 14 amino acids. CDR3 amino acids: CASGLQGRAYEQYF. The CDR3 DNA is TGTGCCAGCGGCCTACAGGGTAGAGCCTACGAGCAGTACTTC.

This CDR3 is CASSLASGGGDNEQFF. The CDR3 nucleotides read TGTGCCAGCAGCTTAGCATCCGGCGGGGGAGACAATGAGCAGTTCTTC. The rearrangement uses TRBV7-2 and TRBJ2-1, with 7 bases fitting TRBD2. The trim removed 0 bases at V and 5 bases at J, leaving 7 bases unmatched. In germline, CDR1 is SGHTA, CDR2 FQGNSA. CDR3 length: 16 residues.

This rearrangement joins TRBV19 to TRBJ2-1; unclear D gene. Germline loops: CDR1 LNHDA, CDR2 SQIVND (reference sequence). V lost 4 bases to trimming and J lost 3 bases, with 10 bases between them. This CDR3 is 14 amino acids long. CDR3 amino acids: CASSKLRYYNEQFF. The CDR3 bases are TGTGCCAGTAGTAAATTGAGGTACTACAATGAGCAGTTCTTC. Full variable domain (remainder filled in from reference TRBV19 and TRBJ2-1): DGGITQSPKYLFRKEGQNVTLSCEQNLNHDAMYWYRQDPGQGLRLIYYSQIVNDFQKGDIAEGYSVSREKKESFPLTVTSAQKNPTAFYLCASSKLRYYNEQFFGPGTRLTVL.

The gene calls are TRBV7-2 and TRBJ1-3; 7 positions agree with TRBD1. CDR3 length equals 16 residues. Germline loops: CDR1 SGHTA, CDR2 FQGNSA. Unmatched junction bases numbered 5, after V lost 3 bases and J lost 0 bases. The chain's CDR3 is CASSLAHRGSGNTIYF. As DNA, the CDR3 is TGTGCCAGCAGCTTGGCACACAGGGGCTCTGGAAACACCATATATTTT.

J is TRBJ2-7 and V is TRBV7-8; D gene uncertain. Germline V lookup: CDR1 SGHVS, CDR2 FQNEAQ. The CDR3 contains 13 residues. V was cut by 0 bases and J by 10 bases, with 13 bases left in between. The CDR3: CASSLATRPDQYF. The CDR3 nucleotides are TGTGCCAGCAGCTTAGCAACCAGGCCCGACCAGTACTTC. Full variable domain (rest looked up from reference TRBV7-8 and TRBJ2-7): GAGVSQSPRYKVAKRGQDVALRCDPISGHVSLFWYQQALGQGPEFLTYFQNEAQLDKSGLPSDRFFAERPEGSVSTLKIQRTQQEDSAVYLCASSLATRPDQYFGPGTRLTVT.

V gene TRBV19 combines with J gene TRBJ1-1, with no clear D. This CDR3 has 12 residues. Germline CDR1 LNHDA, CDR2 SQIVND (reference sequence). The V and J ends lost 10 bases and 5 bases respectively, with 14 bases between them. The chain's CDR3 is CATIQRGTEAFF. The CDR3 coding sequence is TGTGCCACAATTCAAAGAGGGACTGAAGCTTTCTTT.

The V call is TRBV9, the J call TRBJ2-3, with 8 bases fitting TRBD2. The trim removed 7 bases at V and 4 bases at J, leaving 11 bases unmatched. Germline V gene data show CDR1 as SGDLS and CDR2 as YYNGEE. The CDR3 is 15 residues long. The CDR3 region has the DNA TGTGCCAGCGCCCCTTCGGGGGGGCCATCAGATACGCAGTATTTT. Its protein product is CASAPSGGPSDTQYF. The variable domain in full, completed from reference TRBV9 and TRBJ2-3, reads DSGVTQTPKHLITATGQRVTLRCSPRSGDLSVYWYQQSLDQGLQFLIQYYNGEERAKGNILERFSAQQFPDLHSELNLSSLELGDSALYFCASAPSGGPSDTQYFGPGTRLTVL.

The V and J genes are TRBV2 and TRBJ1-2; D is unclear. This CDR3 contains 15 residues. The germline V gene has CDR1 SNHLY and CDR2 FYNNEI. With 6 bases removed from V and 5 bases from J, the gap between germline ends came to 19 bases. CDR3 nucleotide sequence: TGTGCCAGCAGCGCCCCTAAGGGATGGGAGTATGGCTACACCTTC. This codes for CASSAPKGWEYGYTF.

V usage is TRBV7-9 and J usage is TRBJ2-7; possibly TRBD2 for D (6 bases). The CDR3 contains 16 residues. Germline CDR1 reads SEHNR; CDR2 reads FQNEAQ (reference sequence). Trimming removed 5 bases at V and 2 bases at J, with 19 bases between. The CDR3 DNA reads TGTGCCAGCAGCCCGCCGGTGGGGGGAAAAACCTACGAGCAGTACTTC. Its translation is CASSPPVGGKTYEQYF.

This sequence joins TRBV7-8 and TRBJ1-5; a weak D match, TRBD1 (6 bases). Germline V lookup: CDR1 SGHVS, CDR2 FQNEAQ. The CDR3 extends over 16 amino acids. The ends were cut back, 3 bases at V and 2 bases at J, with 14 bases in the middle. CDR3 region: CASSFRGMYGNQPQHF. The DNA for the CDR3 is TGTGCCAGCAGCTTTAGGGGGATGTATGGCAATCAGCCCCAGCATTTT. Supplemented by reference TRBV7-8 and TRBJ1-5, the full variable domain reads GAGVSQSPRYKVAKRGQDVALRCDPISGHVSLFWYQQALGQGPEFLTYFQNEAQLDKSGLPSDRFFAERPEGSVSTLKIQRTQQEDSAVYLCASSFRGMYGNQPQHFGDGTRLSIL.

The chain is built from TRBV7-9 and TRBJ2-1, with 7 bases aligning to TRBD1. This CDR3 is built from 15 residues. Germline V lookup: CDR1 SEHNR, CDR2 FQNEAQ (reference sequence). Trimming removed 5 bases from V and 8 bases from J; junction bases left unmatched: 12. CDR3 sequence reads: CASSPTYRQGDEQFF. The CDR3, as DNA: TGTGCCAGCAGCCCCACCTACCGGCAGGGGGATGAGCAGTTCTTC.

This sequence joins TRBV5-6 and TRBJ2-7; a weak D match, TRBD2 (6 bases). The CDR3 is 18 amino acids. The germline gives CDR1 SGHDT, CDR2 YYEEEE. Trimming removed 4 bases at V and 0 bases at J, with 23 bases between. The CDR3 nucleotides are TGTGCCAGCAGCACCCAAACCAGTTCGGGGAGGCCCTCCTACGAGCAGTACTTC. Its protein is CASSTQTSSGRPSYEQYF.